The clone carrying this T cell receptor beta chain was picked up many times. Trimming removed 5 bases from V and 4 bases from J, with 15 bases in between. This CDR3 spans 14 amino acids. Germline V gene data show CDR1 as ENHRY and CDR2 as SYGVKD. This record comes from a study of T cells in Graves' hyperthyroidism and ophthalmopathy. Amplified TCR beta CDR3 regions came from RNA transcripts. The TCR CDR3 first-round RT-PCR relied on the HTBI primer set. MiXCR, applied by TCRdb to the multiplex PCR reads, yields one record per CDR3 protein. The sample records some 250,000 distinct CDR3 sequences, less than 15% being singletons. Patients aged 18 to 65 had newly diagnosed hyperthyroidism lasting under 2 months.

The chain couples TRBV10-3 to TRBJ2-7; D is unclear. The sequence derives from a woman aged 35 to 49 with Graves' hyperthyroidism that later progressed to Graves' ophthalmopathy. Sequencing was performed on blood. This CDR3 is CAISPLGPIYEQYF. CDR3 DNA: TGTGCCATCAGTCCTTTAGGACCCATATACGAGCAGTACTTC.